Listed below are T cell receptor beta chains from one sample, sequenced in a study of blood T cell repertoires in COVID-19. TCRdb's table, derived via immunoSEQ multiplex PCR, lists solely in-frame clones and lacks some. Of around 140,000 clones in the sample, around 78% are singletons; the top ten hold around 2.1%. Sequenced input: peripheral blood. The receptors derive from a woman in her sixties with acute or convalescent COVID-19. The CDR3 runs from the conserved cysteine through the conserved F or W. Fields, in order: J gene, V gene, D gene, clone size, CDR3 DNA, CDR3 protein. The D gene is left open where the match is weak. Some rows mark clone size as missing; the rest say once, few, many or name a class of expanded clone.

j_call: TRBJ1-2
v_call: TRBV9
d_call: TRBD1
clone_size: -
cdr3_nt: TGTGCCAGCAGCCCGACGACAGGGAGCAACTATGGCTACACCTTC
cdr3_aa: CASSPTTGSNYGYTF

j_call: TRBJ1-5
v_call: TRBV7-9
d_call: -
clone_size: many
cdr3_nt: TGTGCCAGCAGCTTGGAGGGTCTTCAGCCCCAGCATTTT
cdr3_aa: CASSLEGLQPQHF

j_call: TRBJ1-5
v_call: TRBV12-3/TRBV12-4
d_call: -
clone_size: -
cdr3_nt: TGTGCCAGCAGTTTATGGGAGGGGCAGCCCCAGCATTTT
cdr3_aa: CASSLWEGQPQHF

j_call: TRBJ2-1
v_call: TRBV11-2
d_call: TRBD2
clone_size: few
cdr3_nt: TGTGCCAGCAGCCTCGGACTAGCGGGAGCATATGAGCAGTTCTTC
cdr3_aa: CASSLGLAGAYEQFF

j_call: TRBJ1-1
v_call: TRBV7-3
d_call: -
clone_size: -
cdr3_nt: TGTGCCAGCAGCTTCGCAGTGAACACTGAAGCTTTCTTT
cdr3_aa: CASSFAVNTEAFF

j_call: TRBJ2-7
v_call: TRBV12-5
d_call: TRBD2
clone_size: few
cdr3_nt: TGTGCTAGTGGCTCAGCCCGGAGACTAGCGGGAAGCTACGAGCAGTACTTC
cdr3_aa: CASGSARRLAGSYEQYF

j_call: TRBJ1-1
v_call: TRBV6-5
d_call: -
clone_size: -
cdr3_nt: TGTGCCAGCAGTTCCTTAACGGGTAACACTGAAGCTTTCTTT
cdr3_aa: CASSSLTGNTEAFF

j_call: TRBJ2-5
v_call: TRBV7-3
d_call: TRBD2
clone_size: -
cdr3_nt: TGTGCCAGCAGCATGACTAGCGGGAGACAAGAGACCCAGTACTTC
cdr3_aa: CASSMTSGRQETQYF

j_call: TRBJ2-3
v_call: TRBV9
d_call: -
clone_size: -
cdr3_nt: TGTGCCAGCAGCGTAGGGCCCGGCACAGATACGCAGTATTTT
cdr3_aa: CASSVGPGTDTQYF

j_call: TRBJ2-7
v_call: TRBV24-1
d_call: -
clone_size: -
cdr3_nt: TGTGCCACCAGTGATTTCGGCGAGCAGTACTTC
cdr3_aa: CATSDFGEQYF

j_call: TRBJ2-5
v_call: TRBV28
d_call: -
clone_size: -
cdr3_nt: TGTGCCAGCAGTTTCCCGATGCAGCGAACGGAGACCCAGTACTTC
cdr3_aa: CASSFPMQRTETQYF

j_call: TRBJ1-1
v_call: TRBV10-3
d_call: -
clone_size: few
cdr3_nt: TGTGCCATCAGTGATTACCCGCTAGGCACTGAAGCTTTCTTT
cdr3_aa: CAISDYPLGTEAFF

j_call: TRBJ1-6
v_call: TRBV10-3
d_call: -
clone_size: -
cdr3_nt: TGTGCCATCTCATCCTCACAGGGCGGGTATAATTCACCCCTCCACTTT
cdr3_aa: CAISSSQGGYNSPLHF

j_call: TRBJ1-5
v_call: TRBV7-8
d_call: TRBD1
clone_size: -
cdr3_nt: TGTGCCAGCAGCCGGGACAGGGCTAATCAGCCCCAGCATTTT
cdr3_aa: CASSRDRANQPQHF

j_call: TRBJ1-4
v_call: TRBV15
d_call: TRBD1
clone_size: -
cdr3_nt: TGTGCCACCAGCAGAGGAGACAGGGGCAATGAAAAACTGTTTTTT
cdr3_aa: CATSRGDRGNEKLFF

j_call: TRBJ1-1
v_call: TRBV10-3
d_call: -
clone_size: -
cdr3_nt: TGTGCCATCAGTGGGGCCCCCAGAGTCGGGAACACTGAAGCTTTCTTT
cdr3_aa: CAISGAPRVGNTEAFF

j_call: TRBJ1-2
v_call: TRBV19
d_call: -
clone_size: -
cdr3_nt: TGTGCCAGTAGTATAGCCCCGACACTCTATGGCTACACCTTC
cdr3_aa: CASSIAPTLYGYTF

j_call: TRBJ1-1
v_call: TRBV28
d_call: -
clone_size: -
cdr3_nt: TGTGCCAGCAGTCCCTGGACTTCGAGGAACACTGAAGCTTTCTTT
cdr3_aa: CASSPWTSRNTEAFF